The 17 T cell receptor beta chains in this list originate from one sample, sequenced in a study of T-cell reconstitution after alpha-beta-depleted transplantation in children. Unique molecular identifiers were built into the TCRbeta library. From the PCR reads, TCRdb called clonotypes with MiXCR, one entry per CDR3 protein. The sample lists about 610,000 distinct CDR3 sequences, 8% to 11% occurring once. The sample in question was PBMCs from the stem cell graft donor, obtained from the stem cell graft. Receptors were obtained from a human donor who donated a stem cell graft to a child with acute myeloid leukemia.

This clonotype was seen ten or more times. V is TRBV4-3 and J is TRBJ1-6, with D possibly matching TRBD1 (6 bases). Germline CDR1 LGHNA, CDR2 YSLEER. V was pared by 0 bases and J by 8 bases, with 11 bases between. CDR3 length: 15 amino acids. The CDR3 spells CASSQDWGRDSPLHF. The CDR3 DNA reads as TGCGCCAGCAGCCAAGATTGGGGGCGGGATTCACCCCTCCACTTT.

There are many counts of this clonotype. The chain is built from TRBV2 and TRBJ2-1, with TRBD2 matching 9 bases. The CDR3 has 13 amino acids. V lost 6 bases, J lost 8 bases, and 5 bases stayed unmatched. Germline CDR1 SNHLY, CDR2 FYNNEI. Here the CDR3 reads CASRLAGIYEQFF. The CDR3 DNA is TGTGCCAGCAGACTAGCGGGTATCTATGAGCAGTTCTTC.

This clonotype was detected ten times or more. The chain recombines TRBV6-2 or TRBV6-3 with TRBJ2-7, with 7 nucleotides matching TRBD1. V was clipped by 0 bases and J by 2 bases; unmatched bases: 10. The CDR3 extends over 17 amino acids. In germline, CDR1 is MNHEY, CDR2 SVGEGT. CDR3 residues: CASSYSRVFGTAYEQYF. The CDR3, as DNA: TGTGCCAGCAGTTACTCTCGAGTCTTCGGGACAGCCTACGAGCAGTACTTC.

This clonotype was seen at least ten times. The rearrangement uses TRBV6-1 and TRBJ2-2; D might be TRBD1 or TRBD2, each matching 6 bases. Germline V gene sequence: CDR1 MNHNS, CDR2 SASEGT. CDR3 length: 15 amino acids. The germline V and J ends were trimmed by 8 bases and 1 base, with 14 bases remaining between them. The CDR3 reads CASGGGAVNTGELFF. The DNA of the CDR3 is TGTGCCAGCGGGGGCGGGGCAGTGAACACCGGGGAGCTGTTTTTT.

The V and J genes are TRBV7-2 and TRBJ2-3; TRBD1 might be the D (6 bases). The CDR3 extends over 15 amino acids. The germline CDR1 and CDR2 sequences are SGHTA and FQGNSA. The V gene lost 4 bases and the J gene lost 3 bases, with 14 bases spanning the gap. CDR3 DNA sequence: TGTGCCAGCAGCTCCCCGACAGGCGCTACAGATACGCAGTATTTT. Protein sequence: CASSSPTGATDTQYF.

In DNA, the CDR3 is TGTGCCAGTCGTGACGGGCAATCGAACACCGGGGAGCTGTTTTTT. Amino acids: CASRDGQSNTGELFF. This chain uses TRBV19 with TRBJ2-2; no firm D call. With 8 bases removed from V and 0 bases from J, the gap between germline ends came to 13 bases. This CDR3 comprises 15 residues. Germline V CDR1 and CDR2: LNHDA, SQIVND (reference sequence).

The chain couples TRBV7-8 to TRBJ1-1, with a weak D call TRBD1 (5 bases). V lost 1 base, J lost 4 bases, and 10 bases lay in between. The CDR3 spans 14 residues. Germline CDR1 and CDR2: SGHVS and FQNEAQ. CDR3 in DNA: TGTGCCAGCAGCTTAGTTGCAGGGACCACTGAAGCTTTCTTT. This encodes CASSLVAGTTEAFF.

In its sample, this clonotype was seen a few times. CDR3 region: CASSKGLATSTDTQYF. As DNA, the CDR3 is TGCGCCAGCAGCAAAGGACTAGCGACCTCAACGGATACGCAGTATTTT. This rearrangement joins TRBV5-1 to TRBJ2-3, with 9 bases identical to TRBD2. CDR1 is SGHRS, CDR2 YFSETQ, per germline. The CDR3 extends over 16 amino acids. The J segment lost 6 bases and the V segment lost 4 bases, leaving 12 bases of the junction unmatched. Filled out from reference TRBV5-1 and TRBJ2-3, the complete variable domain reads KAGVTQTPRYLIKTRGQQVTLSCSPISGHRSVSWYQQTPGQGLQFLFEYFSETQRNKGNFPGRFSGRQFSNSRSEMNVSTLELGDSALYLCASSKGLATSTDTQYFGPGTRLTVL.

This clonotype has ten or more counts. This chain links TRBV6-5 with TRBJ2-3; weak D call: TRBD2 (6 bases). V lost 8 bases to trimming and J lost 6 bases, with 21 bases between them. In germline, CDR1 is MNHEY, CDR2 SVGAGI. CDR3 size: 15 residues. The CDR3, as DNA: TGTGCCAGCGTTCTAGCGCCCTTAGGTTGGGATACGCAGTATTTT. This translates into CASVLAPLGWDTQYF.

The rearrangement links TRBV12-3 or TRBV12-4 to TRBJ2-5; D possibly corresponds to TRBD1 (6 bases). Trimming took 4 bases from V and 1 from J, leaving 19 bases between them. This CDR3 is 17 amino acids long. CDR3 sequence reads: CASSSSGGRQVQETQYF. The CDR3 region has the DNA TGTGCCAGCAGTTCCTCTGGGGGAAGACAGGTCCAAGAGACCCAGTACTTC.

In its sample, this clonotype was seen many times. The DNA of the CDR3 is TGTGCCAGCAGTTTAGATAGGGGGCTCGGCAAAAACATTCAGTACTTC. Amino acid sequence: CASSLDRGLGKNIQYF. The chain employs TRBV28 and TRBJ2-4; the match to TRBD1 covers 7 bases. J lost 3 bases, V lost 2 bases, and 7 bases had no gene match. The CDR3 extends over 16 amino acids. Per the germline V gene, CDR1 is MDHEN and CDR2 is SYDVKM.

This clonotype appeared a few times. This sequence joins TRBV29-1 and TRBJ1-2; D is undetermined. Germline CDR1 and CDR2: SQVTM and ANQGSEA. The CDR3 is 14 amino acids. V was shortened by 6 bases and J by 5 bases, with 19 bases between the two germline ends. The CDR3 spells CSVRPGEAIYGYTF. The CDR3 DNA follows: TGCAGCGTCCGGCCCGGGGAGGCTATTTATGGCTACACCTTC. The full variable domain, in which reference TRBV29-1 and TRBJ1-2 provide the parts outside the CDR3, is SAVISQKPSRDICQRGTSLTIQCQVDSQVTMMFWYRQQPGQSLTLIATANQGSEATYESGFVIDKFPISRPNLTFSTLTVSNMSPEDSSIYLCSVRPGEAIYGYTFGSGTRLTVV.

This clonotype was seen only once. The chain recombines TRBV7-2 with TRBJ2-3; 8 positions agree with TRBD2. J gave up 0 bases and V 4 bases, and 6 bases lay outside the gene matches. Germline V lookup: CDR1 SGHTA, CDR2 FQGNSA. This CDR3 is built from 16 residues. The CDR3 is CASSSIAGLSTDTQYF. CDR3 nucleotides: TGTGCCAGCAGCTCGATAGCGGGGCTTAGCACAGATACGCAGTATTTT.

The chain employs TRBV5-1 and TRBJ2-7, with 11 bases that match TRBD2. Germline values: CDR1 SGHRS, CDR2 YFSETQ. The CDR3 length is 18 residues. J lost 0 bases, V lost 0 bases, and 8 bases had no gene match. CDR3 nucleotide sequence: TGCGCCAGCAGCTTGGGGCCGTGGACTAGCGGGTCCTCCTACGAGCAGTACTTC. This gives the protein CASSLGPWTSGSSYEQYF.

This chain connects TRBV4-1 to TRBJ2-3, with TRBD2 matching 12 bases. CDR3 length: 21 residues. V was clipped by 1 base and J by 3 bases; unmatched bases: 17. Germline values: CDR1 MGHRA, CDR2 YSYEKL. The CDR3 nucleotides read TGCGCCAGCAGCCAAGTTATCCCTTTTTTGGCTAGCGGGGGGGAAACAGATACGCAGTATTTT. Its translation: CASSQVIPFLASGGETDTQYF.

In its sample, this clonotype was seen many times. The rearrangement links TRBV25-1 to TRBJ2-1; D unclear. The CDR3 extends over 12 amino acids. Germline V lookup: CDR1 MGHDK, CDR2 SYGVNS. V gave up 3 bases and J gave up 8 bases, with 8 bases separating them. CDR3: CASSDPTDEQFF. The CDR3 nucleotides are TGTGCCAGCAGTGACCCTACGGATGAGCAGTTCTTC.

A word on this clonotype: The conserved final phenylalanine or tryptophan is absent from the CDR3, which likely points to a read error. The chain has TRBV5-1 and TRBJ2-3; D remains unclear. The CDR3 spans 13 residues. Germline CDR1 SGHRS, CDR2 YFSETQ. V was shortened by 4 bases and J by 2 bases, with 8 bases between the two germline ends. The CDR3 DNA reads TGCGCCAGCAGCCCGGCTCCCACAGATACGCAGTATATT. It yields the protein CASSPAPTDTQYI.